These T cell receptor beta chains were read from a single sample in a study of T cells expressing NK-cell markers. TCRdb re-called the 5' RACE reads; every CDR3 protein appears as one record, without DNA. The table lists under 600,000 distinct CDR3 sequences. The sample was blood T cells: a sorted CD56 or NKG2C T cell subset, CD4+ or CD8+ T cells, or bulk PBMC T cells (not recorded which). Receptor source: a woman in her forties or fifties in good health. CDR3s include the opening cysteine and the closing phenylalanine or tryptophan.

j_gene: TRBJ2-1
len: 17
v_gene: TRBV5-5
CDR3aa: CASSLLRAQIYINEQFF

j_gene: TRBJ2-1
len: 17
v_gene: TRBV11-2
CDR3aa: CASSWASGIDSYNEQFF

j_gene: TRBJ1-1
len: 15
v_gene: TRBV6-5
CDR3aa: CASSFRDRVNTEAFF

j_gene: TRBJ2-5
len: 15
v_gene: TRBV5-1
CDR3aa: CASSLGTGQTETQYF

j_gene: TRBJ1-3
len: 15
v_gene: TRBV9
CDR3aa: CASSVDITVADTIYF

j_gene: TRBJ2-5
len: 11
v_gene: TRBV29-1
CDR3aa: CSVGWGETQYF

j_gene: TRBJ2-5
len: 14
v_gene: TRBV5-1
CDR3aa: CASGEGTGVETQYF

j_gene: TRBJ2-5
len: 14
v_gene: TRBV4-1
CDR3aa: CASSQALNQETQYF

j_gene: TRBJ1-1
len: 13
v_gene: TRBV5-6
CDR3aa: CASSGDGGPEAFF

j_gene: TRBJ2-1
len: 12
v_gene: TRBV29-1
CDR3aa: CSWGGATDEQFF

j_gene: TRBJ2-7
len: 13
v_gene: TRBV28
CDR3aa: CASSGDKIYEQYF

j_gene: TRBJ2-7
len: 14
v_gene: TRBV6-6
CDR3aa: CASSYGGGSYEQYF

j_gene: TRBJ2-5
len: 14
v_gene: TRBV28
CDR3aa: CASSIPGTKETQYF

j_gene: TRBJ2-3
len: 16
v_gene: TRBV27
CDR3aa: CASSLISQTSTDTQYF

j_gene: TRBJ1-4
len: 16
v_gene: TRBV7-2
CDR3aa: CASSLSSGLTNEKLFF

j_gene: TRBJ2-1
len: 13
v_gene: TRBV30
CDR3aa: CAWKGPRGQGQFF

j_gene: TRBJ2-3
len: 19
v_gene: TRBV21-1
CDR3aa: CATRGGLEVWMLIRGTQYF

j_gene: TRBJ2-7
len: 13
v_gene: TRBV20-1
CDR3aa: CSAKGLPSYEQYF

j_gene: TRBJ2-5
len: 15
v_gene: TRBV4-1
CDR3aa: CASSQDPEDQETQYF

j_gene: TRBJ1-6
len: 17
v_gene: TRBV5-5
CDR3aa: CASSFTALGVVGSPLHF

j_gene: TRBJ1-5
len: 14
v_gene: TRBV10-2
CDR3aa: CASRERQGGQPQHF

j_gene: TRBJ2-5
len: 17
v_gene: TRBV20-1
CDR3aa: CSARDGGAPSRKETQYF

j_gene: TRBJ1-4
len: 16
v_gene: TRBV28
CDR3aa: CASGDREGRANEKLFF

j_gene: TRBJ2-3
len: 13
v_gene: TRBV10-1
CDR3aa: CASSIQITDTQYF

j_gene: TRBJ2-3
len: 18
v_gene: TRBV5-1
CDR3aa: CASSKWTSGSSSTDTQYF

j_gene: TRBJ2-7
len: 14
v_gene: TRBV30
CDR3aa: CAWRTSGLTYEQYF

j_gene: TRBJ2-5
len: 17
v_gene: TRBV24-1
CDR3aa: CATSDSRAPRPQETQYF

j_gene: TRBJ2-3
len: 14
v_gene: TRBV10-3
CDR3aa: CAISESMGADTQYF

j_gene: TRBJ1-6
len: 16
v_gene: TRBV28
CDR3aa: CASSPRPGQTNSPLHF

j_gene: TRBJ2-5
len: 13
v_gene: TRBV2
CDR3aa: CASSEEGVETQYF

j_gene: TRBJ2-1
len: 16
v_gene: TRBV11-2
CDR3aa: CASSLGHGGFYNEQFF

j_gene: TRBJ2-7
len: 12
v_gene: TRBV20-1
CDR3aa: CSARKQTYEQYF

j_gene: TRBJ1-2
len: 15
v_gene: TRBV5-1
CDR3aa: CASKGNRGDNYGYTF

j_gene: TRBJ2-2
len: 15
v_gene: TRBV6-5
CDR3aa: CASHGEGGNTGELFF

j_gene: TRBJ2-1
len: 11
v_gene: TRBV10-1
CDR3aa: CASSESTEQFF

j_gene: TRBJ2-5
len: 14
v_gene: TRBV24-1
CDR3aa: CATSPGHVQETQYF

j_gene: TRBJ1-3
len: 12
v_gene: TRBV20-1
CDR3aa: CSARTVGNTIYF

j_gene: TRBJ2-1
len: 15
v_gene: TRBV7-8
CDR3aa: CASSSRRSGWNEQFF

j_gene: TRBJ2-5
len: 13
v_gene: TRBV29-1
CDR3aa: CSVEAFPGETQYF

j_gene: TRBJ2-1
len: 17
v_gene: TRBV7-9
CDR3aa: CASARGVAGGSYNEQFF

j_gene: TRBJ1-2
len: 13
v_gene: TRBV12-5
CDR3aa: CASGSPGTDGYTF

j_gene: TRBJ2-2
len: 16
v_gene: TRBV11-2
CDR3aa: CASSLHWGRDTGELFF